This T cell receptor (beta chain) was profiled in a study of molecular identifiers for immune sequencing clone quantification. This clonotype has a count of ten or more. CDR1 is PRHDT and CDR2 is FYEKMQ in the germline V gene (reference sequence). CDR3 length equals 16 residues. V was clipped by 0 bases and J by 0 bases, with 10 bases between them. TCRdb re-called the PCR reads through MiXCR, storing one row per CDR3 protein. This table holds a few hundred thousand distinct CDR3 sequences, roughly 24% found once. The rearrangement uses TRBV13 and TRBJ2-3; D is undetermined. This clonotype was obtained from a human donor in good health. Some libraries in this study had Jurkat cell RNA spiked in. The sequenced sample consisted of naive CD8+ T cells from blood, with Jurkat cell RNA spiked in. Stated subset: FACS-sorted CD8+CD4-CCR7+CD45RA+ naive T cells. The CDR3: CASSLGPRLSTDTQYF. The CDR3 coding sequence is TGTGCCAGCAGCTTAGGGCCGCGGCTGAGCACAGATACGCAGTATTTT.